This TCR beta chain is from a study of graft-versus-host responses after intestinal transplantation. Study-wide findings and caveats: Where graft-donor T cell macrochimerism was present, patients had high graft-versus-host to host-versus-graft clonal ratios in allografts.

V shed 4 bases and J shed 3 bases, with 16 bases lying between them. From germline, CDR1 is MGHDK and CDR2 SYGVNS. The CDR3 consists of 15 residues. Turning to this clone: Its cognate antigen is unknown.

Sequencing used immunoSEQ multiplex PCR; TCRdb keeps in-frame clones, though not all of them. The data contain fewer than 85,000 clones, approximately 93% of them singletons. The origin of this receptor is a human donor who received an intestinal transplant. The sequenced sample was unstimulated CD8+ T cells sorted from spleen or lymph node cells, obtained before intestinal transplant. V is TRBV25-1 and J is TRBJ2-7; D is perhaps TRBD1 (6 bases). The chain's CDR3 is CASSGPTGRLYEQYF. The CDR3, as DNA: TGTGCCAGCAGTGGGCCGACAGGACGACTCTACGAGCAGTACTTC.